The T cell receptor beta chain described here comes from a study of blood T cell repertoires in COVID-19. Study context: PBMCs, B-cell-depleted T cells, or T cells were the source of the cDNA or gDNA that made up the material.

Under the authors' procedure: Nucleated cell number was recorded as an estimate derived from reference gene primer amplification. TCRdb keeps only in-frame clones here, not all; method: immunoSEQ multiplex PCR. V and J calls and clone size are those listed in that table; D and trimming were worked out from the DNA. This sample carries fewer than 400,000 clones, approximately 86% of them seen once, and the ten largest clones take about 3%. Germline V lookup: CDR1 MNHEY, CDR2 SVGAGI. This CDR3 has 13 residues. V gave up 6 bases and J gave up 1 base, with 9 bases separating them. This chain joins TRBV6-5 and TRBJ1-2; D is undetermined. The source is a human donor in a cohort sampled during active COVID-19. Specimen: peripheral blood. CDR3 DNA: TGTGCCAGCAGGACTGGTTATAACTATGGCTACACCTTC. Translated: CASRTGYNYGYTF.